What follows are 26 T cell receptor beta chains derived from one specimen sequenced in a study of cytomegalovirus exposure and HLA in healthy donors. The PCR ran on 60 Vbeta and 13 Jbeta primers. The repertoire was sequenced with immunoSEQ multiplex PCR; TCRdb's copy has only in-frame clones and lacks some. This table holds approximately 40,000 clones. Sequencing used PBMCs. These receptors came from a woman aged 25 to 39 in good health and CMV-seronegative.

V usage is TRBV5-1 and J usage is TRBJ1-2; 9 bases align to TRBD1. This CDR3 contains 16 residues. V was pared by 1 base and J by 1 base, with 5 bases of the junction left unmatched. Looked up from germline, CDR1 is SGHRS and CDR2 is YFSETQ. The CDR3 here is CASSLSPDRGNYGYTF. CDR3 DNA: TGCGCCAGCAGCTTGTCACCGGACAGGGGTAACTATGGCTACACCTTC.

This chain connects TRBV4-3 to TRBJ2-1, with D possibly TRBD1 on 6 matching bases. Trimming took 1 base from V and 1 from J, leaving 8 bases between them. The germline V gene has CDR1 LGHNA and CDR2 YSLEER. The CDR3 length is 15 residues. DNA of the CDR3: TGCGCCAGCAGCCAAGGAGGGGGATCCTACAATGAGCAGTTCTTC. Translating it yields CASSQGGGSYNEQFF.

This chain joins TRBV30 and TRBJ1-4, with D possibly being TRBD1 (6 bases). Germline V lookup: CDR1 GTSNPN, CDR2 SVGIG (reference sequence). The germline V and J ends were trimmed by 2 bases and 3 bases, with 10 bases remaining between them. The CDR3 spans 14 residues. CDR3 in amino acids: CAWSRGQSNEKLFF. The CDR3 DNA sequence: TGTGCCTGGAGTCGAGGACAGTCTAATGAAAAACTGTTTTTT.

The V call is TRBV4-1, the J call TRBJ2-1, with D perhaps TRBD2 (6 bases). Germline lookup yields CDR1 MGHRA and CDR2 YSYEKL. V lost 3 bases, J lost 0 bases, and 9 bases lay in between. This CDR3 spans 15 amino acids. The CDR3, as DNA: TGCGCCAGCAGCCAGGGACTCGACTCCTACAATGAGCAGTTCTTC. Its translation is CASSQGLDSYNEQFF.

J is TRBJ2-2 and V is TRBV28; weak D call: TRBD2 (5 bases). In germline, CDR1 is MDHEN, CDR2 SYDVKM. V was clipped by 3 bases and J by 5 bases, with 7 bases between them. This CDR3 spans 13 amino acids. The CDR3 loop is CASSFGGTGELFF. CDR3 nucleotide sequence: TGTGCCAGCAGTTTTGGAGGAACCGGGGAGCTGTTTTTT.

The J gene is TRBJ2-1, the V gene TRBV27; 10 positions agree with TRBD1. CDR3 length: 15 residues. The V segment lost 6 bases and the J segment 3 bases; nucleotides outside the gene matches: 5. Per the germline V gene, CDR1 is MNHEY and CDR2 is SMNVEV (reference sequence). The CDR3 DNA reads as TGTGCCAGCAGAAGGGACAGGGGATACTACAATGAGCAGTTCTTC. Translation gives CASRRDRGYYNEQFF.

The chain has TRBV29-1 and TRBJ2-7, with D possibly TRBD1 on 8 matching bases. CDR1 is SQVTM, CDR2 ANQGSEA, per germline. The CDR3 covers 14 residues. V lost 3 bases to trimming and J lost 1 base, with 13 bases between them. For the CDR3, the DNA is TGCAGCGTTGAGAAACAGGGGGGGTCCTACGAGCAGTACTTC. Translation gives CSVEKQGGSYEQYF.

This chain links TRBV4-3 with TRBJ2-3, with 10 bases identical to TRBD2. The germline gives CDR1 LGHNA, CDR2 YSLEER. Trimming removed 0 bases from V and 5 bases from J; junction bases left unmatched: 5. CDR3 size: 16 residues. The CDR3 loop is CASSQESGRAGDTQYF. The CDR3 DNA reads as TGCGCCAGCAGCCAAGAGAGCGGGAGGGCGGGAGATACGCAGTATTTT.

This chain links TRBV4-3 with TRBJ2-1; TRBD2 aligns across 8 bases. V was clipped by 1 base and J by 7 bases; unmatched bases: 6. Germline values: CDR1 LGHNA, CDR2 YSLEER. The CDR3 totals 15 residues. The CDR3 here is CASSQGGQRGNEQFF. CDR3 DNA: TGCGCCAGCAGCCAAGGAGGACAGCGGGGGAATGAGCAGTTCTTC.

V and J are TRBV18 and TRBJ1-2; 9 bases align to TRBD1. The junction had 9 bases not matched to a gene; V was cut back by 3 bases and J by 7 bases. Germline lookup yields CDR1 KGHSH and CDR2 LQKENI. The CDR3 contains 15 residues. CDR3 bases: TGTGCCAGCTCACCTGAGGGACAGGGAGCTATTGGCTACACCTTC. It yields the protein CASSPEGQGAIGYTF.

The V and J genes are TRBV6-5 and TRBJ2-7; 9 bases align to TRBD2. After removal of 10 bases from V and 6 bases from J, the junction contained 16 bases not matched to a gene. The CDR3 contains 15 residues. Germline CDR1 MNHEY, CDR2 SVGAGI. The CDR3 here is CATKLEASGVREQYF. CDR3 nucleotide sequence: TGTGCCACCAAGTTAGAGGCTAGCGGGGTCCGCGAGCAGTACTTC.

The DNA of the CDR3 is TGTGCCAGCAGTCCTGGCGGGGCCTACAATGAGCAGTTCTTC. It is translated as CASSPGGAYNEQFF. The chain combines TRBV7-3 with TRBJ2-1, with D possibly matching TRBD2 (6 bases). V was shortened by 6 bases and J by 2 bases, with 11 bases between the two germline ends. The germline V gene encodes CDR1 SGHTA and CDR2 FQGTGA. The CDR3 is 14 amino acids.

V usage is TRBV6-6 and J usage is TRBJ2-5; a weak D match, TRBD1 (5 bases). The CDR3 sequence is 13 residues long. V was clipped by 5 bases and J by 1 base, with 8 bases between them. Germline CDR1 reads MNHNY; CDR2 reads SVGAGI (reference sequence). The CDR3: CASSHRSQETQYF. CDR3 DNA sequence: TGTGCCAGCAGTCACAGGAGCCAAGAGACCCAGTACTTC.

The chain carries TRBV7-6 and TRBJ2-1; D is possibly TRBD2 (6 bases). CDR1 SGHVS and CDR2 FNYEAQ come from the germline V gene. The germline V and J ends were trimmed by 8 bases and 7 bases, with 18 bases remaining between them. The CDR3 is made up of 14 amino acids. The CDR3 is CASPSASARNEQFF. The CDR3 nucleotides read TGTGCCAGCCCCTCGGCTAGCGCAAGGAATGAGCAGTTCTTC.

The V and J genes are TRBV23-1 and TRBJ2-7; 9 bases line up with TRBD1. TRBV23-1 belongs to the ORF category, with a function that is uncertain. The CDR3 spans 15 residues. V lost 3 bases to trimming and J lost 2 bases; unmatched junction nucleotides: 5. CDR3 coding DNA: TGCGCCAGCAGTCAGGCGGGACAGGGACCCTACGAGCAGTACTTC. It codes for CASSQAGQGPYEQYF.

The chain joins TRBV5-8 to TRBJ1-2; TRBD1 is a possible D gene (5 bases). Germline CDR1 reads SGHTS; CDR2 reads YDEGEE. The CDR3 runs 13 residues. V was cut by 5 bases and J by 5 bases, with 13 bases left in between. CDR3 residues: CASRSRETYGYTF. The DNA of the CDR3 is TGTGCCAGCAGAAGCAGGGAAACTTATGGCTACACCTTC.

The chain's CDR3 is CARSREYEQYF. The CDR3 nucleotides read TGTGCCAGAAGCCGAGAGTACGAGCAGTACTTC. This sequence joins TRBV5-6 and TRBJ2-7; D gene unclear. Deletions cut 8 bases from V and 4 bases from J, with 10 bases between. CDR3 size: 11 residues. CDR1 and CDR2 (germline): SGHDT, YYEEEE. The entire variable domain, with the rest obtained from reference TRBV5-6 and TRBJ2-7, is as follows: DAGVTQSPTHLIKTRGQQVTLRCSPKSGHDTVSWYQQALGQGPQFIFQYYEEEERQRGNFPDRFSGHQFPNYSSELNVNALLLGDSALYLCARSREYEQYFGPGTRLTVT.

Worth noting for this clone: An end of the junction differs from the germline gene, which may be a read error. The CDR3 spells CATSREVDSHEQYF. The CDR3 DNA sequence: TGTGCCACCAGCAGAGAAGTGGACTCCCACGAGCAGTACTTC. The chain carries TRBV15 and TRBJ2-7, with D perhaps TRBD2 (5 bases). Germline CDR1 LNHNV, CDR2 YYDKDF (reference sequence). This CDR3 comprises 14 residues.

The chain employs TRBV7-3 and TRBJ2-5; 9 positions match TRBD2. Trimming took 4 bases from V and 1 from J; bases not matched to a gene: 1. Per germline, CDR1 SGHTA and CDR2 FQGTGA. This CDR3 has 14 amino acids. The CDR3 loop reads CASSSAGGQETQYF. In nucleotides, the CDR3 is TGTGCCAGCAGCTCAGCGGGGGGCCAAGAGACCCAGTACTTC. The variable domain in full, completed from reference TRBV7-3 and TRBJ2-5, reads GAGVSQTPSNKVTEKGKYVELRCDPISGHTALYWYRQSLGQGPEFLIYFQGTGAADDSGLPNDRFFAVRPEGSVSTLKIQRTERGDSAVYLCASSSAGGQETQYFGPGTRLLVL.

The chain uses TRBV5-1 and TRBJ2-5; 9 bases are shared with TRBD2. Trimming at V came to 5 bases and at J to 8 bases, leaving 7 bases not matched to a gene. The germline V gene encodes CDR1 SGHRS and CDR2 YFSETQ. The CDR3 totals 13 residues. This chain's CDR3 is CASRSASGTTQYF. The CDR3 coding sequence is TGCGCCAGCAGATCGGCTAGCGGGACTACCCAGTACTTC.

The rearrangement uses TRBV2 and TRBJ1-3; D is perhaps TRBD1 (5 bases). Between the trimmed V and J ends, which lost 6 bases and 4 bases, there was a span of 10 bases. The CDR3 has 13 amino acids. Germline lookup yields CDR1 SNHLY and CDR2 FYNNEI. CDR3 sequence: CASRTDQGNTIYF. The CDR3 DNA sequence: TGTGCCAGCAGGACAGACCAGGGAAACACCATATATTTT.

The J gene is TRBJ2-3, the V gene TRBV7-2, with D possibly matching TRBD2 (6 bases). The CDR3 loop spans 16 amino acids. V gave up 6 bases and J gave up 3 bases, with 19 bases separating them. Germline V gene sequence: CDR1 SGHTA, CDR2 FQGNSA. This CDR3 reads CASRIGSGSLTDTQYF. Here the CDR3 DNA reads TGTGCCAGCAGAATAGGGTCCGGGAGTCTAACAGATACGCAGTATTTT.

The chain is built from TRBV4-1 and TRBJ2-7; 8 bases match TRBD1. The J segment lost 2 bases and the V segment lost 4 bases, leaving 7 bases of the junction unmatched. The V gene's germline CDR1 is MGHRA and CDR2 YSYEKL. This CDR3 is 15 amino acids long. The CDR3 DNA follows: TGCGCCAGCAGCCTGGGGGGACAGGCGCCCTACGAGCAGTACTTC. This gives the protein CASSLGGQAPYEQYF.

The J gene is TRBJ1-4, the V gene TRBV20-1; no reliable D call. This CDR3 spans 11 amino acids. CDR1 and CDR2 (germline): DFQATT, SNEGSKA (reference sequence). V lost 5 bases to trimming and J lost 7 bases, with 8 bases between them. The CDR3 reads CSARSGEKLFF. The CDR3 DNA reads TGCAGTGCTCGGAGTGGTGAAAAACTGTTTTTT.

The V call is TRBV13, the J call TRBJ2-6; TRBD1 is a possible D gene (6 bases). CDR1 and CDR2 from the germline V gene are PRHDT and FYEKMQ (reference sequence). V lost 7 bases and J 2 bases, leaving 18 bases between the germline ends. CDR3 length: 17 amino acids. The CDR3 nucleotides read TGTGCCAGCAACCCAAAAACAGGGAACACTGGGGCCAACGTCCTGACTTTC. Amino acids: CASNPKTGNTGANVLTF.

The chain couples TRBV25-1 to TRBJ1-2, with D possibly matching TRBD1 (5 bases). Germline loops: CDR1 MGHDK, CDR2 SYGVNS. V was trimmed by 5 bases and J by 6 bases, leaving 16 bases between them. The CDR3 is 14 residues long. The CDR3 region is CASSRGQGYDGYTF. DNA for the CDR3: TGTGCCAGCAGTCGAGGCCAGGGTTATGATGGCTACACCTTC.